This T cell receptor beta chain derives from a study of blood T cell repertoires in COVID-19. Background on the study: Spain, Italy and the United States supplied samples that represented acute and convalescent COVID-19. The analysed material was cDNA or gDNA that came from T cells, B-cell-depleted T cells, or PBMCs.

Method: immunoSEQ multiplex PCR; TCRdb's copy keeps in-frame clones and lacks some. The table lists 400,000 to 500,000 clones, 86% of them singletons. This receptor was taken from a woman between 25 and 40 years old with active or convalescent COVID-19. Sequenced input: peripheral blood.

The CDR3, as DNA: TGTGCCAGTAGTTCGCAGGGTTTCACCGGGGAGCTGTTTTTT. Protein product: CASSSQGFTGELFF. The J gene is TRBJ2-2, the V gene TRBV19, with a tentative D call TRBD1 (5 bases). V dropped 5 bases and J dropped 4 bases, with 11 bases sitting between them. The CDR3 totals 14 residues. Germline loops: CDR1 LNHDA, CDR2 SQIVND (reference sequence).